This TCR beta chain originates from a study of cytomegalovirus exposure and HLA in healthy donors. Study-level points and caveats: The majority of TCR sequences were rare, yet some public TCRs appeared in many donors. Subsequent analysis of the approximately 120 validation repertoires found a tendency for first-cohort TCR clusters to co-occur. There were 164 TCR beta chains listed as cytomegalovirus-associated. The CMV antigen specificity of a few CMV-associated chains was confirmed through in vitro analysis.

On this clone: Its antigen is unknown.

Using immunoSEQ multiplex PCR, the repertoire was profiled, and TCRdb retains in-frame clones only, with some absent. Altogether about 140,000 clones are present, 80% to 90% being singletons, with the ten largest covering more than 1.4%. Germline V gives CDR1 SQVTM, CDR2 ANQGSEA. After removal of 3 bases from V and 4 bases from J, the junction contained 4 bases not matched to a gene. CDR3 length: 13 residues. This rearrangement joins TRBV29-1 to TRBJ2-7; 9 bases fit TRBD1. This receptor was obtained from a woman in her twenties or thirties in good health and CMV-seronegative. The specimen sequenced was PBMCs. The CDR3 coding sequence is TGCAGCGTTGAGGAGGACAGGGGTTACGAGCAGTACTTC. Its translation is CSVEEDRGYEQYF.